The T cell receptor (beta chain) described here comes from a study of blood T cell repertoires in COVID-19. Across the study: Collection of acute and convalescent COVID-19 samples took place in the United States, Italy and Spain.

The J segment lost 6 bases and the V segment lost 1 base, leaving 3 bases of the junction unmatched. There are 15 residues in the CDR3. Germline loops: CDR1 LGHNA, CDR2 YNFKEQ. As originally analysed: Amplification with reference gene primers provided the estimates of nucleated cell counts. Only in-frame clones appear in the TCRdb table, and some are missing; sequencing was by immunoSEQ multiplex PCR. For V, J and clone size, that table is used; D and trimming come from the DNA. The profile shows roughly 45,000 clones, around 85% of them singletons. This clone has a handful of counts. The clonotype was recovered from a man in his forties or fifties with active COVID-19. Sequencing was carried out using peripheral blood. The chain joins TRBV4-2 to TRBJ2-1; 10 bases fit TRBD2. This CDR3 is CASSQGVAGGNEQFF. The CDR3, as DNA: TGTGCCAGCAGCCAAGGTGTAGCGGGAGGCAATGAGCAGTTCTTC.